This TCR beta chain emerged from a study of blood T cell repertoires in COVID-19. As for the study in general: Sites in the United States, Italy and Spain provided acute and convalescent COVID-19 samples. PBMCs, B-cell-depleted T cells, or T cells provided the cDNA or gDNA that made up the material.

This CDR3 is 15 amino acids long. Germline CDR1 SNHLY, CDR2 FYNNEI. Trimming removed 1 base from V and 3 bases from J; junction bases left unmatched: 2. Assay used: immunoSEQ multiplex PCR; TCRdb lists only in-frame clones, some missing. Among around 130,000 clones, about 80% were seen once, and the ten largest hold 2% to 2.5%. V usage is TRBV2 and J usage is TRBJ2-3; TRBD2 aligns across 9 bases. Sequenced sample: PBMCs or T cells enriched from blood (not recorded which). This TCR came from a man aged 35 to 55 with acute COVID-19. CDR3 DNA sequence: TGTGCCAGCAGTGAAGGCGGGGGGGAGACAGATACGCAGTATTTT. Its translation: CASSEGGGETDTQYF.